The 10 T cell receptor beta chains reported below all come from one sample, sequenced in a study of technical replicates of blood from a few donors. Libraries were prepared by immunoSEQ multiplex PCR; TCRdb keeps only in-frame clonotypes and omits some of them. In the table there are tens of thousands of clones, roughly 90% of which are singletons. Sequencing input: PBMCs. The source is a human donor in good health. Some clones in this sample may be carry-over from other donors' samples.

The genes are TRBV27 and TRBJ2-7, with TRBD2 matching 9 bases. The V gene's germline CDR1 is MNHEY and CDR2 SMNVEV (reference sequence). The CDR3 length is 16 residues. V lost 6 bases to trimming and J lost 3 bases; unmatched junction nucleotides: 12. CDR3 protein: CASSPLAGRRYYEQYF. CDR3 DNA: TGTGCCAGCAGCCCTCTAGCGGGACGACGCTACTACGAGCAGTACTTC.

Here the CDR3 reads CASSLVQGGSGYTF. CDR3 coding DNA: TGTGCCAGCAGCTTAGTCCAGGGTGGGTCTGGCTACACCTTC. The rearrangement links TRBV7-9 to TRBJ1-2, with D possibly TRBD1 on 5 matching bases. The CDR3 runs 14 residues. The germline CDR1 and CDR2 sequences are SEHNR and FQNEAQ (reference sequence). The ends were cut back, 1 base at V and 7 bases at J, with 13 bases in the middle.

V and J are TRBV11-2 and TRBJ2-7; perhaps TRBD2 as D (7 bases). Trimming took 2 bases from V and 4 from J, leaving 12 bases between them. Germline V gene lookup returns CDR1 SGHAT and CDR2 FQNNGV. This CDR3 is 14 amino acids long. CDR3 coding DNA: TGTGCCAGCAGCTTAAAGGGGGGACTATACGAGCAGTACTTC. Residues: CASSLKGGLYEQYF. Based on the CDR3 plus reference TRBV11-2 and TRBJ2-7, the full variable domain is EAGVAQSPRYKIIEKRQSVAFWCNPISGHATLYWYQQILGQGPKLLIQFQNNGVVDDSQLPKDRFSAERLKGVDSTLKIQPAKLEDSAVYLCASSLKGGLYEQYFGPGTRLTVT.

The chain couples TRBV27 to TRBJ2-2; 11 nucleotides line up with TRBD1. The CDR3 totals 16 residues. V gave up 0 bases and J gave up 7 bases; unmatched junction bases: 4. Germline assignment: CDR1 MNHEY and CDR2 SMNVEV (reference sequence). CDR3 protein: CASSLSYGTGGGELFF. Here the CDR3 DNA reads TGTGCCAGCAGTTTATCGTATGGGACAGGGGGCGGGGAGCTGTTTTTT.

V usage is TRBV6-1 and J usage is TRBJ1-2, with D possibly being TRBD1 (6 bases). CDR1 MNHNS and CDR2 SASEGT come from the germline V gene. The length of the CDR3 is 13 residues. The V end was cut by 7 bases, the J end by 4 bases, with 13 bases between. DNA for the CDR3: TGTGCCAGCATTCCTACAGGGACCTATGGCTACACCTTC. Protein: CASIPTGTYGYTF.

There are a few counts of this clone. The chain employs TRBV5-1 and TRBJ1-6; perhaps TRBD1 as D (6 bases). This CDR3 comprises 15 residues. The germline V gene has CDR1 SGHRS and CDR2 YFSETQ. V was trimmed by 0 bases and J by 9 bases, leaving 13 bases between them. CDR3: CASSLEYRVGSPLHF. CDR3 in DNA: TGCGCCAGCAGCTTGGAATACAGGGTCGGTTCACCCCTCCACTTT. Complete variable domain (other parts from reference TRBV5-1 and TRBJ1-6): KAGVTQTPRYLIKTRGQQVTLSCSPISGHRSVSWYQQTPGQGLQFLFEYFSETQRNKGNFPGRFSGRQFSNSRSEMNVSTLELGDSALYLCASSLEYRVGSPLHFGNGTRLTVT.

This sequence joins TRBV28 and TRBJ2-2; D unresolved. The germline CDR1 and CDR2 sequences are MDHEN and SYDVKM. The V end lost 7 bases, the J end lost 2 bases, and 8 bases lay between the germline ends. CDR3 length: 13 residues. The CDR3 DNA reads as TGTGCCAGCATTGAGAGAAACACCGGGGAGCTGTTTTTT. Its protein product is CASIERNTGELFF.

J is TRBJ2-1 and V is TRBV7-2, with TRBD2 identical over 7 bases. This CDR3 region has 17 residues. Germline trimming cut 5 bases from V and 0 bases from J; bases unmatched to any gene: 10. Germline V gene lookup returns CDR1 SGHTA and CDR2 FQGNSA. The CDR3 DNA reads as TGTGCCAGCAGCACCAGGGAGGGACCGAGCTCCTACAATGAGCAGTTCTTC. Translated: CASSTREGPSSYNEQFF.

The chain employs TRBV10-3 and TRBJ1-1; weak D call: TRBD1 (5 bases). The CDR3 has 14 amino acids. The ends were cut back, 7 bases at V and 4 bases at J, with 16 bases in the middle. Germline loops: CDR1 ENHRY, CDR2 SYGVKD. The CDR3 DNA follows: TGTGCCATCACGAGGGAGGACACGAGCACTGAAGCTTTCTTT. Amino acids: CAITREDTSTEAFF.

V is TRBV6-5 and J is TRBJ2-7; 7 nucleotides align to TRBD2. CDR3 size: 15 residues. The germline V gene encodes CDR1 MNHEY and CDR2 SVGAGI. Unmatched junction bases numbered 10, after V lost 6 bases and J lost 2 bases. The chain's CDR3 is CASSSSGGRTYEQYF. The CDR3, as DNA: TGTGCCAGCAGCTCTAGCGGCGGGAGAACCTACGAGCAGTACTTC.